Sequencing of this TCR beta chain was carried out in a study of shared clonotypes between healthy human individuals. All donors were healthy HIV-negative adults lacking recent acute infections or vaccinations. Of note for this clone: This sample also contains other DNA sequences that code for the same CDR3.

The CDR3 has 14 residues. V shed 5 bases and J shed 0 bases, with 8 bases lying between them. Germline V gene data show CDR1 as MDHEN and CDR2 as SYDVKM. Per the study methods: Owing to the provision of junction-only sequences devoid of quality scores by immunoSEQ, filtering differed. The method was immunoSEQ multiplex PCR; TCRdb's version includes in-frame clones alone and lacks a portion of them. V and J calls and clone size follow that table, whereas D and trimming were derived from the DNA. This table has 2 million to 2.5 million clones, 85% to 95% appearing once. The sample was naive CD4+ T cells from PBMCs. Regarding subset: CD45RA+ positively selected. This sequence originates from a young man in good health. Some clones in this sample may be carry-over from other donors' samples. The chain recombines TRBV28 with TRBJ2-1; D ambiguous. The CDR3 sequence is CASSLIDSYNEQFF. In nucleotides, the CDR3 is TGTGCCAGCAGTCTGATTGACTCCTACAATGAGCAGTTCTTC.